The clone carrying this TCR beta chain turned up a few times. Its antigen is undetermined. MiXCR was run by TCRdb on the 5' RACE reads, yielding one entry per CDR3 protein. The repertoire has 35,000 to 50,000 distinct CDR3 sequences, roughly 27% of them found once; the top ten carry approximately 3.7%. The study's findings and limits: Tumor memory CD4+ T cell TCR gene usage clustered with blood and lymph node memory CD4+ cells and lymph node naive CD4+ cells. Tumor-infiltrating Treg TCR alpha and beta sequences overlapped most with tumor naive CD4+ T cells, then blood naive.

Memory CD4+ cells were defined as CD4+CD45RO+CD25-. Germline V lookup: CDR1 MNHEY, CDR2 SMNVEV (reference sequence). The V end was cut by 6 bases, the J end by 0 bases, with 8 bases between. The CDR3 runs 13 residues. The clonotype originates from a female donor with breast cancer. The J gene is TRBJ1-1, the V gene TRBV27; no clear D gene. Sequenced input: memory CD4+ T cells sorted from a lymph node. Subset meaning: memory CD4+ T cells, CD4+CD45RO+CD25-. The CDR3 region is CASSSTVNTEAFF. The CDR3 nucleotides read TGTGCCAGCAGCAGCACAGTGAACACTGAAGCTTTCTTT.